The 20 T cell receptor beta chains below come from one sample, sequenced in a study of T-cell memory formation after mild COVID-19. One entry per CDR3 protein, called by TCRdb with MiXCR from the 5' RACE reads. Among under 300,000 distinct CDR3 sequences listed, roughly 17% were seen once. The sequencing input was PBMCs or a T cell subset sorted from them (not recorded which). These receptor sequences come from a man aged 18-30 years who had mild COVID-19 (a few samples of this study predate the infection). Cell type and time point are not known.

The chain joins TRBV19 to TRBJ2-7, with 11 bases that match TRBD1. This CDR3 contains 16 residues. V shed 2 bases and J 2 bases; nucleotides not matched to a gene: 5. Germline V gene data show CDR1 as LNHDA and CDR2 as SQIVND (reference sequence). As DNA, the CDR3 is TGTGCCAGTAGTATAACACCGGGACAGGGGGCCTACGAGCAGTACGTC. It translates to CASSITPGQGAYEQYV.

This clonotype occurred a few times. This chain uses TRBV5-3 with TRBJ1-1, with D perhaps matching TRBD1 (5 bases). TRBV5-3 is an ORF, with its function uncertain. V lost 4 bases and J lost 7, with 8 bases in between. This CDR3 region has 11 residues. The CDR3 DNA follows: TGTGCCAGAAGCCTGGGGCTTGAAGCTTTCTTT. Its protein product is CARSLGLEAFF.

The chain couples TRBV5-1 to TRBJ2-2; D uncertain. Trimming took off 3 bases at V and 6 bases at J, with 18 bases between the two ends. The CDR3 loop spans 16 amino acids. The germline gives CDR1 SGHRS, CDR2 YFSETQ. The CDR3 sequence: CASSSTPRRLAGELFF. The DNA of the CDR3 is TGCGCCAGCAGCTCCACCCCGCGGCGGTTGGCCGGGGAGCTGTTTTTT.

In this sample, this clonotype turned up a few times. V usage is TRBV7-2 and J usage is TRBJ2-1; a possible D gene is TRBD1 (5 bases). Trimming shortened V by 1 base and J by 4 bases, and 11 bases separated the two germline ends. The germline gives CDR1 SGHTA, CDR2 FQGNSA. The CDR3 length is 15 residues. The CDR3: CASSLVPGWYNEQFF. The CDR3 nucleotides are TGTGCCAGCAGCTTAGTTCCAGGGTGGTACAATGAGCAGTTCTTC.

This chain joins TRBV7-9 and TRBJ2-5; D is possibly TRBD2 (6 bases). CDR3 size: 15 residues. CDR1 SEHNR and CDR2 FQNEAQ come from the germline V gene (reference sequence). V lost 4 bases, J lost 4 bases, and 16 bases lay in between. In DNA form, the CDR3 reads TGTGCCAGCAGCTCCACCCCGAGGACTATAGAGACCCAGTACTTC. This encodes CASSSTPRTIETQYF.

This chain connects TRBV4-3 to TRBJ2-6; D not certain. The V gene lost 0 bases and the J gene lost 2 bases, with 5 bases spanning the gap. This CDR3 region has 15 residues. CDR1 and CDR2 (germline): LGHNA, YSLEER. The CDR3 loop is CASSQELAGANVLTF. CDR3 nucleotide sequence: TGCGCCAGCAGCCAAGAGCTGGCTGGGGCCAACGTCCTGACTTTC.

The V and J genes are TRBV11-2 and TRBJ2-3; no clear D gene. Germline lookup yields CDR1 SGHAT and CDR2 FQNNGV. CDR3 length: 13 amino acids. Between the trimmed V and J ends, which lost 3 bases and 3 bases, there was a span of 7 bases. The CDR3 DNA is TGTGCCAGCAGCTTGCCGGGTACAGATACGCAGTATTTT. Its translation: CASSLPGTDTQYF.

The chain carries TRBV9 and TRBJ1-2; 7 bases are a match to TRBD1. The CDR3 length is 16 residues. CDR1 and CDR2 from the germline V gene are SGDLS and YYNGEE. J gave up 5 bases and V 2 bases, and 12 bases lay outside the gene matches. Here the CDR3 DNA reads TGTGCCAGCAGCGTGGGTGGGTTAGGGGGCTCGTATGGCTACACCTTC. This translates into CASSVGGLGGSYGYTF.

This clonotype came up a few times. This rearrangement joins TRBV7-9 to TRBJ2-3; TRBD2 aligns across 7 bases. The ends lost 5 bases at V and 0 bases at J; junction bases unmatched: 5. The CDR3 runs 15 residues. Germline assignment: CDR1 SEHNR and CDR2 FQNEAQ (reference sequence). The CDR3 nucleotides read TGTGCCAGCAGCGACGGGGGGAGGAGCACAGATACGCAGTATTTT. Amino acids: CASSDGGRSTDTQYF.

There are a few counts of this clonotype. The chain employs TRBV7-8 and TRBJ2-5; no clear D gene. The germline V gene has CDR1 SGHVS and CDR2 FQNEAQ. Trimming shortened V by 5 bases and J by 5 bases, and 21 bases separated the two germline ends. The CDR3 extends over 16 amino acids. For the CDR3, the DNA is TGTGCCAGCAGCCCCCCGGACGCCACCTCCCAGGAGACCCAGTACTTC. It codes for CASSPPDATSQETQYF.

V and J are TRBV7-3 and TRBJ2-3; TRBD2 is a possible D gene (5 bases). Germline values: CDR1 SGHTA, CDR2 FQGTGA. V dropped 4 bases and J dropped 5 bases, with 13 bases sitting between them. The CDR3 is 14 residues long. The CDR3 nucleotides are TGTGCCAGCAGCTCCCGGAACCGGGGAGATACGCAGTATTTT. Translation gives CASSSRNRGDTQYF. Looking up the rest from reference TRBV7-3 and TRBJ2-3 gives the full variable domain: GAGVSQTPSNKVTEKGKYVELRCDPISGHTALYWYRQSLGQGPEFLIYFQGTGAADDSGLPNDRFFAVRPEGSVSTLKIQRTERGDSAVYLCASSSRNRGDTQYFGPGTRLTVL.

This clonotype was counted between two and nine times. The chain joins TRBV5-1 to TRBJ1-1, with D tentatively TRBD1 (5 bases). The V and J ends lost 0 bases and 4 bases respectively, with 13 bases between them. CDR1 and CDR2 from the germline V gene are SGHRS and YFSETQ. The CDR3 covers 15 residues. As DNA, the CDR3 is TGCGCCAGCAGCTTGGAGGTTAGGGGAGGCACTGAAGCTTTCTTT. Translated: CASSLEVRGGTEAFF.

V is TRBV12-3 or TRBV12-4 and J is TRBJ1-5; D unresolved. V dropped 6 bases and J dropped 1 base, with 7 bases sitting between them. This CDR3 region has 13 residues. The CDR3 here is CASSPNSNQPQHF. DNA for the CDR3: TGTGCCAGCAGCCCAAACAGCAATCAGCCCCAGCATTTT.

The chain has TRBV4-3 and TRBJ1-3, with D uncertain. From germline, CDR1 is LGHNA and CDR2 YSLEER. The CDR3 runs to 15 residues. Trimming shortened V by 1 base and J by 2 bases, and 9 bases separated the two germline ends. The CDR3 loop is CASSQGAGTGNTIYF. CDR3 nucleotide sequence: TGCGCCAGCAGCCAAGGAGCGGGGACTGGAAACACCATATATTTT.

In its sample, this clonotype was seen a few times. V usage is TRBV12-3 or TRBV12-4 and J usage is TRBJ1-5; D ambiguous. V was shortened by 7 bases and J by 2 bases, with 12 bases between the two germline ends. The CDR3 runs to 14 residues. CDR3 nucleotides: TGTGCCAGCAAAAATTTGGCGGGCAATCAGCCCCAGCATTTT. Encoded protein: CASKNLAGNQPQHF.

This clonotype was seen more than once but under ten times. The chain carries TRBV6-5 and TRBJ1-5; D perhaps matches TRBD1 (6 bases). The CDR3 spans 14 residues. Trimming took off 7 bases at V and 7 bases at J, with 17 bases between the two ends. Germline V gene sequence: CDR1 MNHEY, CDR2 SVGAGI. CDR3 bases: TGTGCCAGCAAAAAGGGGGGGGCGGAACAGCCCCAGCATTTT. Its protein product is CASKKGGAEQPQHF.

V usage is TRBV9 and J usage is TRBJ1-5; 8 positions match TRBD1. CDR1 is SGDLS, CDR2 YYNGEE, per germline. The CDR3 runs to 16 residues. V lost 3 bases and J lost 3; bases outside the gene matches: 8. CDR3 sequence reads: CASSAGGQANNQPQHF. CDR3 nucleotide sequence: TGTGCCAGCAGCGCGGGGGGACAGGCGAACAATCAGCCCCAGCATTTT. Filled out from reference TRBV9 and TRBJ1-5, the complete variable domain reads DSGVTQTPKHLITATGQRVTLRCSPRSGDLSVYWYQQSLDQGLQFLIQYYNGEERAKGNILERFSAQQFPDLHSELNLSSLELGDSALYFCASSAGGQANNQPQHFGDGTRLSIL.

A few counts support this clonotype. V usage is TRBV29-1 and J usage is TRBJ2-2; D is possibly TRBD2 (5 bases). Trimming cost V 8 bases and J 2 bases, with 12 bases left between them. This CDR3 has 13 residues. Germline V gives CDR1 SQVTM, CDR2 ANQGSEA. The DNA of the CDR3 is TGCAGCTCATCCGAGGGTAACACCGGGGAGCTGTTTTTT. Encoded protein: CSSSEGNTGELFF.

This clonotype showed up just a few times. The V and J genes are TRBV5-5 and TRBJ2-3, with D unresolved. CDR1 and CDR2 (germline): SGHKS, YYEKEE (reference sequence). This CDR3 has 14 amino acids. Trimming took 0 bases from V and 3 from J, leaving 8 bases between them. This CDR3 reads CASSLGSRTDTQYF. CDR3 bases: TGTGCCAGCAGCTTGGGATCTAGAACAGATACGCAGTATTTT.

The chain has TRBV7-2 and TRBJ1-1, with D uncertain. CDR3 size: 15 residues. Germline CDR1 reads SGHTA; CDR2 reads FQGNSA. V was cut by 1 base and J by 0 bases, with 9 bases left in between. As DNA, the CDR3 is TGTGCCAGCAGCTTAGTTACGGGGATGAACACTGAAGCTTTCTTT. This gives the protein CASSLVTGMNTEAFF.